These 4 T cell receptor beta chains were all obtained from the same sample, sequenced in a study of CD8 T cells in Susac syndrome. After extraction with the RNeasy kit, about 0.5 to 1 ug of the RNA was reverse transcribed using random hexamers. TCRdb processed the immunoSEQ multiplex PCR reads anew with MiXCR; each CDR3 protein has one entry. This sample yields 120,000 to 150,000 distinct CDR3 sequences, of which approximately 96% are seen a single time; over 0.1% belongs to the top ten. Sequenced: CD4+ T cells from PBMCs. Receptors originate from a human donor with multiple sclerosis.

The CDR3 reads CASSKARTTTSPLHF. The CDR3 DNA sequence: TGTGCCAGCAGCAAAGCGCGCACAACGACGTCACCCCTCCACTTT. The chain carries TRBV13 and TRBJ1-6, with D unresolved. This CDR3 comprises 15 residues. The V end lost 5 bases, the J end lost 10 bases, and 18 bases lay between the germline ends. Germline V CDR1 and CDR2: PRHDT, FYEKMQ (reference sequence).

The chain carries TRBV6-6 and TRBJ2-7, with 7 bases fitting TRBD1. The CDR3 has 13 residues. V lost 5 bases, J lost 4 bases, and 5 bases stayed unmatched. CDR1 and CDR2 from the germline V gene are MNHNY and SVGAGI (reference sequence). This CDR3 is CASSLRQGYEQYF. CDR3 coding DNA: TGTGCCAGCAGTCTTCGACAGGGATACGAGCAGTACTTC.

V gene TRBV12-3 or TRBV12-4 combines with J gene TRBJ2-3, with D maybe TRBD2 (6 bases). This CDR3 has 15 residues. The V and J ends lost 2 bases and 3 bases respectively, with 12 bases between them. CDR3 sequence: CASSLSASETDTQYF. CDR3 DNA sequence: TGTGCCAGCAGTTTATCGGCTAGCGAAACAGATACGCAGTATTTT.

V usage is TRBV24-1 and J usage is TRBJ2-6, with a tentative D call TRBD1 (5 bases). Trimming stripped 5 bases from V and 6 bases from J, with 16 bases between. The CDR3 has 16 amino acids. Per germline, CDR1 KGHDR and CDR2 SFDVKD. CDR3 DNA: TGTGCCACCAGTGGAGTCCCAACGGACACGGCCAACGTCCTGACTTTC. The encoded protein is CATSGVPTDTANVLTF.